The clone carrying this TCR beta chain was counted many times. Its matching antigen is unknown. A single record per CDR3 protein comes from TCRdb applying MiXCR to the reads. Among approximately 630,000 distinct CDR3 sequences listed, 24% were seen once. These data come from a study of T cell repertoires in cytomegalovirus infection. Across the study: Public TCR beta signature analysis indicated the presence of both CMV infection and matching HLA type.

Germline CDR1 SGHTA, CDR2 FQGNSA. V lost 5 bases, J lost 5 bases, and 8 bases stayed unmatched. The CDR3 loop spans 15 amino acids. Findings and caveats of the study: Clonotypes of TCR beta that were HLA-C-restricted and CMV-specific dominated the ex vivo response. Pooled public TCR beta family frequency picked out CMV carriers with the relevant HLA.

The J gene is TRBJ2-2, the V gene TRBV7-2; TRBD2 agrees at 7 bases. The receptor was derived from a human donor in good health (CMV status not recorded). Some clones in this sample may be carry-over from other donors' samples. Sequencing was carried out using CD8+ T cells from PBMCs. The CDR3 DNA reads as TGTGCCAGCAGCCAAGCGGGGCGTCGGACCGGGGAGCTGTTTTTT. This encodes CASSQAGRRTGELFF.